This is a list of T cell receptor beta chains from one sample in a study of cytomegalovirus exposure and HLA in healthy donors. TCRdb keeps only in-frame clones here, not all; method: immunoSEQ multiplex PCR. Of about 160,000 clones in the sample, about two thirds were seen once. The sequenced sample was PBMCs. Receptors were obtained from a woman in her twenties or thirties in good health and CMV-seronegative. The CDR3 runs from the conserved cysteine through the conserved F or W. The D gene is left open where the match is weak. Expanded clones get a size class; other rows say once, few or many, or leave the size out.

J: TRBJ2-3
size: NA
length: 14
D: NA
V: TRBV9
DNA: TGTGCCAGCAGCGACCGGGGGTCGGCAGATACGCAGTATTTT
CDR3: CASSDRGSADTQYF

J: TRBJ2-1
size: NA
length: 14
D: NA
V: TRBV29-1
DNA: TGCAGCGTTGAAGGCTCAGGGGACCAATTCGAGCAGTTCTTC
CDR3: CSVEGSGDQFEQFF

J: TRBJ2-7
size: NA
length: 15
D: TRBD1
V: TRBV5-4
DNA: TGTGCCAGCAGCGGGAGACAGGGGGCACTACTCGAGCAGTACTTC
CDR3: CASSGRQGALLEQYF

J: TRBJ2-1
size: few
length: 18
D: NA
V: TRBV7-9
DNA: TGTGCCAGCAGCTTAGCGCGAGGGAAGTCTAGCTCCTACAATGAGCAGTTCTTC
CDR3: CASSLARGKSSSYNEQFF

J: TRBJ2-5
size: NA
length: 15
D: TRBD1
V: TRBV19
DNA: TGTGCCAGTAGTACCCGGGACAGGGTTTGGGAGACCCAGTACTTC
CDR3: CASSTRDRVWETQYF

J: TRBJ1-3
size: NA
length: 17
D: NA
V: TRBV6-1
DNA: TGTGCCAGCAGTGAATGGGACATCGCCCTGTCTGGAAACACCATATATTTT
CDR3: CASSEWDIALSGNTIYF

J: TRBJ2-4
size: NA
length: 16
D: TRBD1
V: TRBV29-1
DNA: TGCAGCGTTGATGACACCGGGACAGGGGGCGGTAACATTCAGTACTTC
CDR3: CSVDDTGTGGGNIQYF

J: TRBJ2-7
size: NA
length: 13
D: TRBD1
V: TRBV15
DNA: TGTGCCACCAGCAGAGACAGGGGGTACGAGCAGTACTTC
CDR3: CATSRDRGYEQYF

J: TRBJ1-6
size: NA
length: 15
D: NA
V: TRBV5-7
DNA: TGTGCCAGCAGCCTCGAAACAGGGAAAAATTCACCCCTCCACTTT
CDR3: CASSLETGKNSPLHF

J: TRBJ2-7
size: NA
length: 12
D: TRBD2
V: TRBV7-9
DNA: TGTGCCAGCAGCCGACTAGCGGGAGAGCAGTACTTC
CDR3: CASSRLAGEQYF

J: TRBJ2-7
size: few
length: 15
D: NA
V: TRBV5-4
DNA: TGTGCCAGCAGCATAGGACAGTTTGGAGACTACGAGCAGTACTTC
CDR3: CASSIGQFGDYEQYF

J: TRBJ2-2
size: NA
length: 16
D: TRBD2
V: TRBV6-5
DNA: TGTGCCAGCAGTTACGGGACTAGCGGCCCTTGGGGGGAGCTGTTTTTT
CDR3: CASSYGTSGPWGELFF

J: TRBJ2-7
size: NA
length: 14
D: TRBD2
V: TRBV5-1
DNA: TGCGCCAGCAGCCTAGCGGGATCGTCCTACGAGCAGTACTTC
CDR3: CASSLAGSSYEQYF

J: TRBJ2-1
size: NA
length: 15
D: TRBD2
V: TRBV27
DNA: TGTGCCAGCAGCTGGACTAGCGGGAGGGTGAATGAGCAGTTCTTC
CDR3: CASSWTSGRVNEQFF

J: TRBJ2-1
size: NA
length: 14
D: NA
V: TRBV4-1
DNA: TGCGCCAGCAGCCAACAAGGAGACCTACGGGAGCAGTTCTTC
CDR3: CASSQQGDLREQFF

J: TRBJ2-1
size: NA
length: 15
D: TRBD2
V: TRBV27
DNA: TGTGCCAGCAGTACACGGGAGGGCCGAATATATGAGCAGTTCTTC
CDR3: CASSTREGRIYEQFF

J: TRBJ2-1
size: NA
length: 16
D: NA
V: TRBV25-1
DNA: TGTGCCAGCAGTGAATATGGAGATCCCCCCTACAATGAGCAGTTCTTC
CDR3: CASSEYGDPPYNEQFF

J: TRBJ1-1
size: NA
length: 14
D: NA
V: TRBV28
DNA: TGTGCCAGCAGTTTGCGGGGGGGCCCCACTGAAGCTTTCTTT
CDR3: CASSLRGGPTEAFF

J: TRBJ1-2
size: few
length: 15
D: NA
V: TRBV4-1
DNA: TGCGCCAGCAGCCAAGCCGACAGGAATAACTATGGCTACACCTTC
CDR3: CASSQADRNNYGYTF

J: TRBJ2-1
size: few
length: 13
D: NA
V: TRBV18
DNA: TGTGCCAGCTCACTGGGACTCCACAATGAGCAGTTCTTC
CDR3: CASSLGLHNEQFF

J: TRBJ2-2
size: NA
length: 11
D: NA
V: TRBV6-5
DNA: TGTGCCAGCAGTACGGGCGGGGAGCTGCTTTTT
CDR3: CASSTGGELLF

J: TRBJ2-3
size: NA
length: 15
D: NA
V: TRBV6-5
DNA: TGTGCCAGCAGTCCGAGGGCAGGCGTCACAGATACGCAGTATTTT
CDR3: CASSPRAGVTDTQYF

J: TRBJ2-7
size: few
length: 13
D: TRBD1
V: TRBV27
DNA: TGTGCCAGCAGTTGGGACAGGGGGTACGAGCAGTACTTC
CDR3: CASSWDRGYEQYF

J: TRBJ1-6
size: NA
length: 16
D: NA
V: TRBV15
DNA: TGTGCCACCAGCAGAGAGGTGGCAGGGGTCGGGAAAGACCTCCACTTT
CDR3: CATSREVAGVGKDLHF

J: TRBJ1-2
size: once
length: 15
D: NA
V: TRBV6-1
DNA: TGTGCCAGCAGTGATGATCAAACAGGGCCTCGAGGCTACACCTTC
CDR3: CASSDDQTGPRGYTF

J: TRBJ2-7
size: few
length: 15
D: TRBD1
V: TRBV4-3
DNA: TGCGCCAGCAGCCAACTCGACAGGGCCTCCTACGAGCAGTACTTC
CDR3: CASSQLDRASYEQYF

J: TRBJ1-2
size: NA
length: 12
D: NA
V: TRBV12-5
DNA: TGTGCTAGTGGTTTGGTACGGGGTGGCTACACCTTC
CDR3: CASGLVRGGYTF

J: TRBJ2-2
size: NA
length: 15
D: TRBD2
V: TRBV2
DNA: TGTGCCAGTAGAGGACTAGCGGGAGAAACCGGGGAGCTGTTTTTT
CDR3: CASRGLAGETGELFF

J: TRBJ1-1
size: NA
length: 14
D: NA
V: TRBV2
DNA: TGTGCCAGCATCGTATCGTACGGGAACACTGAAGCTTTCTTT
CDR3: CASIVSYGNTEAFF

J: TRBJ1-1
size: NA
length: 14
D: NA
V: TRBV5-1
DNA: TGCGCCAGCACGGACAACATTCTGAACACTGAAGCTTTCTTT
CDR3: CASTDNILNTEAFF

J: TRBJ2-5
size: NA
length: 17
D: TRBD2
V: TRBV4-3
DNA: TGCGCCAGCAGCCCAGGGACTAGCGGGGGGCTTCCTAAGACCCAGTACTTC
CDR3: CASSPGTSGGLPKTQYF

J: TRBJ2-2
size: NA
length: 15
D: NA
V: TRBV10-3
DNA: TGTGCCATCAGTGAGAGGGGCGGGACTGGCGGGGAGCTGTTTTTT
CDR3: CAISERGGTGGELFF

J: TRBJ1-5
size: NA
length: 13
D: NA
V: TRBV4-2
DNA: TGTGCCGGCAGCCAAGATCGGGGTCAGCCCCAGCATTTT
CDR3: CAGSQDRGQPQHF

J: TRBJ2-3
size: NA
length: 13
D: NA
V: TRBV5-1
DNA: TGCGCCAGCAGTTCAACAGGCACAGATACGCAGTATTTT
CDR3: CASSSTGTDTQYF

J: TRBJ1-3
size: NA
length: 12
D: NA
V: TRBV9
DNA: TGTGCCAGCATGGGCGACGGAAACACCATATATTTT
CDR3: CASMGDGNTIYF

J: TRBJ2-5
size: NA
length: 16
D: TRBD2
V: TRBV7-9
DNA: TGTGCCAGCAGCTCAGCAGCGGGACGCAGTGTGGAGACCCAGTACTTC
CDR3: CASSSAAGRSVETQYF

J: TRBJ1-2
size: few
length: 12
D: NA
V: TRBV7-9
DNA: TGTGCCACGGCTCTGGCAGGGGAGGGCTACACCTTC
CDR3: CATALAGEGYTF

J: TRBJ1-1
size: NA
length: 12
D: TRBD1
V: TRBV7-2
DNA: TGTGCCAGCAGCACCCGACAGGGGAGAGCTTTCTTT
CDR3: CASSTRQGRAFF

J: TRBJ2-2
size: NA
length: 17
D: NA
V: TRBV5-5
DNA: TGTGCCAGCAGCTTGGCCTCCTGGACACCGAACACCGGGGAGCTGTTTTTT
CDR3: CASSLASWTPNTGELFF

J: TRBJ1-5
size: NA
length: 15
D: NA
V: TRBV11-2
DNA: TGTGCCAGCAGCTTTGGGCTCGGGGAAGATCAGCCCCAGCATTTT
CDR3: CASSFGLGEDQPQHF

J: TRBJ2-1
size: NA
length: 14
D: NA
V: TRBV7-9
DNA: TGTGCCAGCAGCTTAGCAAATATAGCCGAGGAGCAGTTCTTC
CDR3: CASSLANIAEEQFF